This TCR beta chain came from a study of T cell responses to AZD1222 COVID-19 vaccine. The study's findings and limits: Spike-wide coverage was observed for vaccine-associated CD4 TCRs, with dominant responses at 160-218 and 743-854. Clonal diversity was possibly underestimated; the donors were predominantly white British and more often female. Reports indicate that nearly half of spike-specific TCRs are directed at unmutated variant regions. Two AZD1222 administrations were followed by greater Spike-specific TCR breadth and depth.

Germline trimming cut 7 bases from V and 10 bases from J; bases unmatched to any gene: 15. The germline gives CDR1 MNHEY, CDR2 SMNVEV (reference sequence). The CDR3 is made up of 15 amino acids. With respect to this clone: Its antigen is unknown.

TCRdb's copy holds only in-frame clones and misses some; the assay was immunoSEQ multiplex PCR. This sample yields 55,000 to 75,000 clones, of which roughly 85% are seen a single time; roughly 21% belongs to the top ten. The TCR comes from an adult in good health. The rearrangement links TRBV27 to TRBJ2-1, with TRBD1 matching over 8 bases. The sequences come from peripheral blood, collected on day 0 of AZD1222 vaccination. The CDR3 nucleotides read TGTGCCAGCACTAACCTCAATTTTGACAGGGGCGAGCAGTTCTTC. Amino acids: CASTNLNFDRGEQFF.